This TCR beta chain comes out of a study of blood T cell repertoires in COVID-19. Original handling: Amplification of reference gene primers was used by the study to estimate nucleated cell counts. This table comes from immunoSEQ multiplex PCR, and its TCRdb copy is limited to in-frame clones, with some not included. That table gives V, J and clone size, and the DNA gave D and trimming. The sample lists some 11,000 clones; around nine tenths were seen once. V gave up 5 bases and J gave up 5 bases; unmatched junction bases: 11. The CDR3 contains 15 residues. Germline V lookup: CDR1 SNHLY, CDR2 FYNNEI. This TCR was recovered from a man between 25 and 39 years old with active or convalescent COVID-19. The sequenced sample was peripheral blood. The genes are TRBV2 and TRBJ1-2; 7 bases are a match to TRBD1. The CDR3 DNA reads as TGTGCCAGCAGTCCTTTGAACCCGGGACAGTATGGCTACACCTTC. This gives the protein CASSPLNPGQYGYTF.